The 18 T cell receptor beta chains presented below share a single source sample, sequenced in a study of blood T cell repertoires in COVID-19. Sequencing was performed with immunoSEQ multiplex PCR; in TCRdb, only in-frame clones are kept and a portion is missing. Of roughly 73,000 clones in the sample, around 86% were seen once. Sequencing input: peripheral blood. The receptors derive from a woman of 80 years or more with active or convalescent COVID-19.

This clone was seen more than once but under ten times. At one boundary the junction diverges from the germline segment, which might be a read error. The rearrangement links TRBV11-1 to TRBJ1-1; 8 bases agree with TRBD1. CDR3 length: 14 amino acids. From germline, CDR1 is SGHAT and CDR2 FQDESV (reference sequence). CDR3 DNA sequence: TGTGCCAGCAGCATAGCGGACAGGGCCACTGAAGCTTTCTTT. Translated: CASSIADRATEAFF.

In this sample, this clone turned up a few times. V and J are TRBV27 and TRBJ1-5, with TRBD1 as a possible D gene (5 bases). This CDR3 has 14 residues. V shed 2 bases and J shed 3 bases, with 8 bases lying between them. Germline CDR1 reads MNHEY; CDR2 reads SMNVEV (reference sequence). The CDR3 coding sequence is TGTGCCAGCAGTTTACAGGGCACCAATCAGCCCCAGCATTTT. Translation gives CASSLQGTNQPQHF.

This clone turned up a few times. The J gene is TRBJ1-1, the V gene TRBV15; D gene uncertain. Trimming stripped 7 bases from V and 0 bases from J, with 12 bases between. Germline-derived CDR1 and CDR2 are LNHNV and YYDKDF (reference sequence). The CDR3 spans 14 residues. The DNA for the CDR3 is TGTGCCACCAAATACAGTAACATGAACACTGAAGCTTTCTTT. Protein sequence: CATKYSNMNTEAFF.

This chain joins TRBV7-2 and TRBJ2-4; 9 bases are a match to TRBD2. V trimming: 1 base; J trimming: 7 bases; junction bases outside the gene matches: 11. In germline, CDR1 is SGHTA, CDR2 FQGNSA. The CDR3 is 17 residues long. The CDR3 sequence is CASSLVTPSGEGNIQYF. In DNA form, the CDR3 reads TGTGCCAGCAGCTTAGTAACGCCTAGCGGGGAGGGGAACATTCAGTACTTC.

The rearrangement joins TRBV27 to TRBJ1-4; D is undetermined. Germline assignment: CDR1 MNHEY and CDR2 SMNVEV (reference sequence). V was cut by 3 bases and J by 0 bases, with 8 bases left in between. There are 15 residues in the CDR3. CDR3 amino acids: CASSLGRTTNEKLFF. As DNA, the CDR3 is TGTGCCAGCAGTTTGGGCAGGACAACTAATGAAAAACTGTTTTTT.

The chain carries TRBV18 and TRBJ1-1; 8 bases match TRBD1. There are 18 residues in the CDR3. V trimming: 2 bases; J trimming: 2 bases; junction bases outside the gene matches: 13. CDR1 KGHSH and CDR2 LQKENI come from the germline V gene. The CDR3 protein is CASSPVAKRTGLNTEAFF. Written as DNA, the CDR3 is TGTGCCAGCTCACCAGTAGCGAAACGGACAGGGCTAAACACTGAAGCTTTCTTT.

This chain links TRBV30 with TRBJ1-1, with 8 bases identical to TRBD1. Germline loops: CDR1 GTSNPN, CDR2 SVGIG (reference sequence). This CDR3 is 17 amino acids long. Unmatched junction bases numbered 9, after V lost 0 bases and J lost 0 bases. This CDR3 reads CAWSVSWDRRLNTEAFF. CDR3 nucleotides: TGTGCCTGGAGTGTTAGCTGGGACAGGAGATTGAACACTGAAGCTTTCTTT.

The genes are TRBV4-3 and TRBJ2-3; 9 positions agree with TRBD2. V gave up 0 bases and J gave up 4 bases; unmatched junction bases: 5. The CDR3 has 16 residues. Germline CDR1 reads LGHNA; CDR2 reads YSLEER. Here the CDR3 reads CASSQDAGLAPDTQYF. The CDR3 DNA follows: TGCGCCAGCAGCCAAGATGCGGGACTAGCCCCAGATACGCAGTATTTT.

This chain connects TRBV5-1 to TRBJ1-4, with a tentative D call TRBD1 (6 bases). CDR1 is SGHRS, CDR2 YFSETQ, per germline. V was pared by 2 bases and J by 8 bases, with 13 bases between. CDR3 size: 14 residues. The CDR3 protein is CASSLGTLNEKLFF. The CDR3 coding sequence is TGCGCCAGCAGCTTAGGGACACTCAACGAAAAACTGTTTTTT.

The genes are TRBV7-9 and TRBJ2-1; D is uncertain. The CDR3 sequence is 11 residues long. Trimming took off 5 bases at V and 7 bases at J, with 6 bases between the two ends. The germline V gene has CDR1 SEHNR and CDR2 FQNEAQ (reference sequence). DNA for the CDR3: TGTGCCAGCAGCGTCCTTAATGAGCAGTTCTTC. Translated: CASSVLNEQFF.

The chain carries TRBV9 and TRBJ1-1; D is perhaps TRBD1 (6 bases). The CDR3 has 15 amino acids. Trimming took off 0 bases at V and 4 bases at J, with 13 bases between the two ends. Germline CDR1 and CDR2: SGDLS and YYNGEE. The CDR3 DNA is TGTGCCAGCAGCGTAGGTGGGGGCGCGGGCACTGAAGCTTTCTTT. It translates to CASSVGGGAGTEAFF.

This sequence joins TRBV9 and TRBJ2-2, with unresolved D. Germline CDR1 is SGDLS and CDR2 is YYNGEE. This CDR3 region has 15 residues. Deletions cut 4 bases from V and 1 base from J, with 11 bases between. This chain's CDR3 is CASSPLAGNTGELFF. The CDR3 nucleotides are TGTGCCAGCAGCCCCCTGGCAGGGAACACCGGGGAGCTGTTTTTT.

V gene TRBV19 combines with J gene TRBJ1-1; D gene unclear. Trimming removed 2 bases from V and 4 bases from J, with 14 bases in between. Germline CDR1 and CDR2: LNHDA and SQIVND (reference sequence). This CDR3 has 15 residues. In nucleotides, the CDR3 is TGTGCCAGTAGTATATCCCCGGGAGTGGCCACTGAAGCTTTCTTT. It codes for CASSISPGVATEAFF.

This clone was recorded only once. V and J are TRBV5-4 and TRBJ1-1, with 10 bases matching TRBD1. CDR3 length: 13 residues. Looked up from germline, CDR1 is SGHNT and CDR2 is YYREEE (reference sequence). V was clipped by 3 bases and J by 6 bases; unmatched bases: 2. In DNA, the CDR3 is TGTGCCAGCAGCTCAGGACAGGGGGCTGAAGCTTTCTTT. The encoded protein is CASSSGQGAEAFF.

The chain links TRBV15 to TRBJ2-7; D might be TRBD2 (6 bases). The CDR3 totals 16 residues. Germline CDR1 LNHNV, CDR2 YYDKDF (reference sequence). The V and J ends lost 9 bases and 5 bases respectively, with 26 bases between them. The CDR3 spells CATGTDRAGPGHEQYF. The CDR3 DNA reads TGTGCCACTGGGACCGACCGGGCGGGACCCGGACACGAGCAGTACTTC.

The rearrangement joins TRBV30 to TRBJ1-4; possible D gene TRBD1, 5 bases. Germline V lookup: CDR1 GTSNPN, CDR2 SVGIG (reference sequence). This CDR3 is 12 amino acids long. V dropped 5 bases and J dropped 4 bases, with 8 bases sitting between them. This CDR3 reads CAWSGINEKLFF. In DNA, the CDR3 is TGTGCCTGGTCAGGGATTAATGAAAAACTGTTTTTT.

The genes are TRBV15 and TRBJ1-5; tentative D call: TRBD1 (5 bases). The V gene's germline CDR1 is LNHNV and CDR2 YYDKDF (reference sequence). V lost 3 bases and J 0 bases, leaving 12 bases between the germline ends. The CDR3 extends over 16 amino acids. The CDR3 DNA follows: TGTGCCACCAGCAGTAGCCCAGGGTATAGCAATCAGCCCCAGCATTTT. Its protein product is CATSSSPGYSNQPQHF.

The chain links TRBV18 to TRBJ1-5; D is uncertain. Germline CDR1 is KGHSH and CDR2 is LQKENI. Trimming pared 2 bases from V and 2 bases from J, leaving 16 bases between. The CDR3 sequence is 17 residues long. The CDR3 reads CASSPIVAPEGNQPQHF. Written as DNA, the CDR3 is TGTGCCAGCTCACCAATAGTGGCCCCGGAGGGCAATCAGCCCCAGCATTTT.